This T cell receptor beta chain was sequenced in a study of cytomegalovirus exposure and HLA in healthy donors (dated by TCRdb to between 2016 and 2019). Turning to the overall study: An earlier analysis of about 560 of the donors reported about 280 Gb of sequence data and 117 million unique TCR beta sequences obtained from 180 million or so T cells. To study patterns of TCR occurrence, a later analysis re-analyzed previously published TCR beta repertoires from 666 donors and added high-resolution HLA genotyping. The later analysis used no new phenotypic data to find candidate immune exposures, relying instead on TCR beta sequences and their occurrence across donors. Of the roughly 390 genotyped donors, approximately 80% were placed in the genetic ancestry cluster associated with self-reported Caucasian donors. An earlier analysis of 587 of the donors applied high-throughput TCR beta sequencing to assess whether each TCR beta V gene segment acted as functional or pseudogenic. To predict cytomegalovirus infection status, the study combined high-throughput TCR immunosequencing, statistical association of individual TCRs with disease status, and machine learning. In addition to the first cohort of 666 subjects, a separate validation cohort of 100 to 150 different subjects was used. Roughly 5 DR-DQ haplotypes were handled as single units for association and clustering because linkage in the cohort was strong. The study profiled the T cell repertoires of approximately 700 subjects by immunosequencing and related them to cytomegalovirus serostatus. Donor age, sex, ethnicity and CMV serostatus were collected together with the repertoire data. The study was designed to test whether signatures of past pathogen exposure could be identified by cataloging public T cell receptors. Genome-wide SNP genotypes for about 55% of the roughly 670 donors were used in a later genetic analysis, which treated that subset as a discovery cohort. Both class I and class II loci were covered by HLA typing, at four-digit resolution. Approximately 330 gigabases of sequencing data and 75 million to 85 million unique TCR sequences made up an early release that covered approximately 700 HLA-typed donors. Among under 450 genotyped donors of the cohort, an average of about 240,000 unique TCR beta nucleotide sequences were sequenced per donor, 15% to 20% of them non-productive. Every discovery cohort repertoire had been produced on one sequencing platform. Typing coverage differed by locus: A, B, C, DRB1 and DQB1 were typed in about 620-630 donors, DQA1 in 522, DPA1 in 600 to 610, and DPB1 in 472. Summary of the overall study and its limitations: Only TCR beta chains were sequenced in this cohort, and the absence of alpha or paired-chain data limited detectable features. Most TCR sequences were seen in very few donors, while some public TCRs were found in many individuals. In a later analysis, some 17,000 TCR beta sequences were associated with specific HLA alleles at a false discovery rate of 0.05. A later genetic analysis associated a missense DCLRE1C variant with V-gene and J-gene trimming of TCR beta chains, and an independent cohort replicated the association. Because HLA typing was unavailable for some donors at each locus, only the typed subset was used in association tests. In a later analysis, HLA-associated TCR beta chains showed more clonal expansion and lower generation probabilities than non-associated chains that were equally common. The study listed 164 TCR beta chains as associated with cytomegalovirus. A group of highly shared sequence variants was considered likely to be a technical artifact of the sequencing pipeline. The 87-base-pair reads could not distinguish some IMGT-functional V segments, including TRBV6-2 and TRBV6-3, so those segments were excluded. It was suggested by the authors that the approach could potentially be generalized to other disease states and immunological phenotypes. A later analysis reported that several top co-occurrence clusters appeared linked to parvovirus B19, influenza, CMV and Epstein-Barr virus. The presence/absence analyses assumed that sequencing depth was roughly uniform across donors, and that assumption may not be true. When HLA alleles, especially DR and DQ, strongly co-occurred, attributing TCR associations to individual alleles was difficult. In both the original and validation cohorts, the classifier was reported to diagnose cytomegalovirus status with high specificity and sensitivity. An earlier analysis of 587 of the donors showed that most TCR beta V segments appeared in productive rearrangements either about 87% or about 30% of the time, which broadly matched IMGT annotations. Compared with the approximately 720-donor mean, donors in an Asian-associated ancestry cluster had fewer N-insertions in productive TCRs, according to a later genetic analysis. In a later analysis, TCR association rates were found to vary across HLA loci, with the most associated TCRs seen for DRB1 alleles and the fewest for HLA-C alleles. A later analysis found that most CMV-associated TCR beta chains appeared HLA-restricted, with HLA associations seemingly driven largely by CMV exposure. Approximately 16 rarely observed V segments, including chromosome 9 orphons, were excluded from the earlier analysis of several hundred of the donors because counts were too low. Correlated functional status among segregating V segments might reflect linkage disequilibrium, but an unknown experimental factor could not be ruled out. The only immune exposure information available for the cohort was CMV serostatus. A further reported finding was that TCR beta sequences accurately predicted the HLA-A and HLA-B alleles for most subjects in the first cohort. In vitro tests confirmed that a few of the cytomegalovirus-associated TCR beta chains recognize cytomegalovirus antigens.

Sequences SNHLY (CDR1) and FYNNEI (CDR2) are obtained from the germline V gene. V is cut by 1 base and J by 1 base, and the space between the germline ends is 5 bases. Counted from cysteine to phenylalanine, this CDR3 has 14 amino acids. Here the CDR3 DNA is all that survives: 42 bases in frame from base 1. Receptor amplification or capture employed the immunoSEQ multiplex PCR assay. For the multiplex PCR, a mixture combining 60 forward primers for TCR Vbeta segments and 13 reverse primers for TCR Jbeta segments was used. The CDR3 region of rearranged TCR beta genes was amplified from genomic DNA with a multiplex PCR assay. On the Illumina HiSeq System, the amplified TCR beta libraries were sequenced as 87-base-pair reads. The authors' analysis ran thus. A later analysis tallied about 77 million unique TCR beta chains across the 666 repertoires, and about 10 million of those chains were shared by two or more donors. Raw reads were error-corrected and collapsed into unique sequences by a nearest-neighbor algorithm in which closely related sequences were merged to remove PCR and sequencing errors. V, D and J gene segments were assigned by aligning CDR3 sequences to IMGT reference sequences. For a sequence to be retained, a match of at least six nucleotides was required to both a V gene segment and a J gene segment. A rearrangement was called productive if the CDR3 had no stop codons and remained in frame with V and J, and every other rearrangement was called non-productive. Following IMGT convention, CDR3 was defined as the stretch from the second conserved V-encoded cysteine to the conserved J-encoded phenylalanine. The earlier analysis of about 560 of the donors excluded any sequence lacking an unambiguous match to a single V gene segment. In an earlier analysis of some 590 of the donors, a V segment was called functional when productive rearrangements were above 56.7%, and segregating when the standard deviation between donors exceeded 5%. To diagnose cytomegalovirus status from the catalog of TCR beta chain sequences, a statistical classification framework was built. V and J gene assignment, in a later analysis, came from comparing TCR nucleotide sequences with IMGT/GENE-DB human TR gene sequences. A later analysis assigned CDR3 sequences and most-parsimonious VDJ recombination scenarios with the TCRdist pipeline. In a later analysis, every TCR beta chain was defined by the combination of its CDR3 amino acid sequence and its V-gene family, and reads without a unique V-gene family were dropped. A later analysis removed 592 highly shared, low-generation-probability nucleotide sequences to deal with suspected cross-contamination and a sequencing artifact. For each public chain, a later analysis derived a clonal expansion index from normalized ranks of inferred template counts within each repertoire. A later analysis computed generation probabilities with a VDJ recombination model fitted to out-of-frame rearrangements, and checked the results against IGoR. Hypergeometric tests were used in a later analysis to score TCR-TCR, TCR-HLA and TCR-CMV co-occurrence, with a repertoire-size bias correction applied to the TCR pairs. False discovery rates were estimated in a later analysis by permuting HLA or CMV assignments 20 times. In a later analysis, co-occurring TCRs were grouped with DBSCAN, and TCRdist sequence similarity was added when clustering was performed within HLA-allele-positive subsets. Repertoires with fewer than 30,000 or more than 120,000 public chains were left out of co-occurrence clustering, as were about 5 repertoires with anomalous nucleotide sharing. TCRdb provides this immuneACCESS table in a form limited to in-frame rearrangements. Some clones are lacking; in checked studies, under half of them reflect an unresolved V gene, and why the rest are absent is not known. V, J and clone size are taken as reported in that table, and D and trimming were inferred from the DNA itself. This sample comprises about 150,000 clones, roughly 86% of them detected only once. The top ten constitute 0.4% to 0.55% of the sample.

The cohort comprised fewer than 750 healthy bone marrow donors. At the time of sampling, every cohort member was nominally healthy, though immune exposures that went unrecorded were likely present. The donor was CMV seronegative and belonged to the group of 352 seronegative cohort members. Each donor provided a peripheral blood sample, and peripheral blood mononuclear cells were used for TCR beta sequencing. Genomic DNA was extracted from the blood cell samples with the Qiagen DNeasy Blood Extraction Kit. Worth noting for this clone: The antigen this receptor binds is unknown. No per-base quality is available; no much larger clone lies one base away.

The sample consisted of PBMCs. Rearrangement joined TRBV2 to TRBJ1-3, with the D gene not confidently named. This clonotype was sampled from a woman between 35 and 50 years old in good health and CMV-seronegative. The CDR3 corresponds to CASSEGRSGNTIYF. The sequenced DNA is TGTGCCAGCAGTGAAGGGAGATCTGGAAACACCATATATTTT.